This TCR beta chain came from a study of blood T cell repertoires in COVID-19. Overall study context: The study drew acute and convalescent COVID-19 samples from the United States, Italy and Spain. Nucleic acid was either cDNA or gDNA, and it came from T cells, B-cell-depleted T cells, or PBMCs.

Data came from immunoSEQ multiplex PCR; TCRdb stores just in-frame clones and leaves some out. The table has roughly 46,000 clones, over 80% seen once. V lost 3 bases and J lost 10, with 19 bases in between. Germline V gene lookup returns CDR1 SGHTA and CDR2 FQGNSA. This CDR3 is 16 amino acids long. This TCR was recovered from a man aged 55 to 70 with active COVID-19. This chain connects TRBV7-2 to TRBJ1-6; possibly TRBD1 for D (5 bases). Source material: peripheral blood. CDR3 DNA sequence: TGTGCCAGCAGCTTTTCGGTAGTAGTTCGGGGGTCACCCCTCCACTTT. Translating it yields CASSFSVVVRGSPLHF. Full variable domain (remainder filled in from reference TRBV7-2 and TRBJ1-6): GAGVSQSPSNKVTEKGKDVELRCDPISGHTALYWYRQSLGQGLEFLIYFQGNSAPDKSGLPSDRFSAERTGGSVSTLTIQRTQQEDSAVYLCASSFSVVVRGSPLHFGNGTRLTVT.